The T cell receptor beta chain described here comes from a study of cytomegalovirus exposure and HLA in healthy donors. The wider study: In an early release, HLA-typed donors contributed 77 million or so unique TCR sequences. Overall study findings and caveats: A classifier reportedly called cytomegalovirus status with high sensitivity and specificity. A later analysis, which compared TCR beta chains of equal frequency, found the HLA-associated ones more clonally expanded.

Germline-derived CDR1 and CDR2 are SGHTA and FQGNSA. There are 15 residues in the CDR3. V dropped 6 bases and J dropped 5; count of bases not matched to a gene: 5. Amplification used 60 Vbeta primers and 13 Jbeta primers. Per the original data handling: Unique TCR beta chains numbered around 80 million in a later analysis, with roughly 10 million shared. The protocol was immunoSEQ multiplex PCR, while the TCRdb copy is restricted to in-frame clones and leaves out a portion. The DNA was the basis for D and trimming; V, J and clone size are from that table. Among approximately 160,000 clones, around 67% were seen once, and the ten largest hold roughly 4.1%. Concerning this clone: Antigen specificity is unknown.

V and J are TRBV7-2 and TRBJ2-3, with 13 bases that match TRBD2. Sequencing was carried out using PBMCs. This clonotype was sampled from a woman between 18 and 30 years old in good health and CMV-seropositive. This CDR3 is CASRTSGRQEDTQYF. In DNA form, the CDR3 reads TGTGCCAGCAGGACTAGCGGGAGGCAGGAAGATACGCAGTATTTT.